This T cell receptor beta chain was captured in a study of a mutant IDH1 vaccine in newly diagnosed glioma (dated by TCRdb to about 2021). For context, the study as a whole: Patients were given eight vaccinations, in weeks 1, 3, 5, 7, 11, 15, 19 and 23, which matched visits V03 through V10. Before enrollment, most patients had been given radiochemotherapy with temozolomide as standard therapy, while the rest had received either radiotherapy alone or temozolomide alone. Vaccination started 4-6 weeks after radiotherapy alone, or was given together with temozolomide cycles in the groups whose treatment included chemotherapy. Peripheral blood was collected at six visits: V03 (baseline), V05, V07, V10, V12 and V13. Of the roughly 32 treated patients, approximately 62% were male and roughly 38% were female, and a mean age of roughly 40 years was recorded. Longitudinal TCRB deep sequencing was performed for some 25 treated patients wherever samples were available for exploratory analyses. On the study overall, not on this receptor specifically: Availability determined which PBMC samples were chosen for TCRB deep sequencing. No apparent relationship was observed between pseudoprogression and alterations in the top peripheral T cell clonotypes detected by TCRB sequencing. The authors stated that sample limitations prevented analyses of patient blood samples from being reproduced. Immune responses induced by the vaccine were seen in about 93% of patients across multiple MHC alleles.

The V end loses 1 base and the J end loses 1 base, and a stretch of 2 bases separates them. CDR1 and CDR2, per the germline V gene, are WSHSY and SAAADI. Inclusive of the bounding cysteine and phenylalanine, the CDR3 is 13 residues long. The read is trimmed to its CDR3 DNA, 39 bases read in frame from base 1. As regards this clone: Its antigen remains unidentified. Per-base quality was not reported, and no clone a single base away is much larger than it.

The time point label corresponds to: week 23, last vaccination. Every vaccine dose consisted of 300 ug of a 20-mer mutant IDH1 peptide in Montanide, administered subcutaneously together with topical imiquimod. All donors had newly diagnosed IDH1-mutant astrocytomas of WHO grade 3 or 4 that showed loss of nuclear ATRX. The samples were drawn from NOA16, a multicentre, single-arm, open-label phase I trial in Germany that tested a mutant IDH1 peptide vaccine in humans for the first time. Genomic DNA for TCRB sequencing was extracted from EDTA blood using the DNeasy Blood and Tissue Kit. Preparation of the library involved the immunoSEQ multiplex PCR assay. Rearranged TCR beta chain sequences were amplified with the hsTCRB Kit following the manufacturer's protocol. TCRB libraries were sequenced on an Illumina MiSeq. The study's processing was this. Demultiplexing, trimming and gene mapping were performed with the kit vendor's proprietary platform. In its TCRdb copy, this immuneACCESS table keeps in-frame sequences only and misses some clones. Where compared with another copy, unresolved V genes explain less than half of these, and the others have no known cause. The DNA was the basis for D and trimming; V, J and clone size are from that table. Present in this sample are about 65,000 clones, 85% of which were seen just once. Of the sample, roughly 4% is held by the ten largest clones.

The clonotype comes from a young man with glioma. Here the chain combines TRBV10-2 and TRBJ1-5; the D gene remains uncertain. The source material was PBMCs, sampled from a glioma patient whose treatment included an IDH1 peptide vaccine. The nucleotides are TGCGCCAGCAGTGAGTGGAGCAATCAGCCCCAGCATTTT. Its translation is CASSEWSNQPQHF.